Below, one T cell receptor beta chain is given with its context. Its antigen specificity is not known. Base qualities were left out, and no much larger clone turns up one base away. The data were obtained in a study of shared clonotypes between healthy human individuals (dated by TCRdb to between 2020 and 2021). Some background on the complete study: Three men and a couple of women, aged 18 to 49 years, made up the cohort. Per donor, three plates each were used for CD4 naive and CD4 memory, two for CD8 naive, and one for CD8 memory. Leukapheresis yielded between about 0.85 and 10 billion PBMCs per donor. To estimate repertoire size and how much clonotypes are shared between individuals, the study performed deep sequencing of blood TCR repertoires from a handful of healthy adults. To increase sequencing depth and limit assay-specific biases, different laboratories used diverse techniques to prepare libraries and sequence TCR repertoires.

The full study reports these points: Estimated clonotype richness was generally larger for naive than for memory subsets. When a few donors were compared, the shared fraction of clonotypes was about 5.5% for naive CD4, about 4% for naive CD8, more than 2% for memory CD4, and 0.35% to 0.5% for memory CD8. Even with the large sequencing depth, rarefaction of the sorted-subset datasets indicated that sequencing was incomplete. Only blood was sampled, and tissue TCR repertoires likely differ from those in blood. Clonotypes shared by all four sorted-subset donors showed higher generation probabilities than non-shared clonotypes. Because the study included only a small number of donors, the genetic and exposure-history diversity represented was limited. Based on pairwise subsampling, the degree of clonotype sharing among donors was expected to be affected by sequencing depth.

The CDR3 starts with the cysteine, ends with the phenylalanine, and has 16 residues. Of the read, only the CDR3 DNA is kept; its 48 bases are in frame from base 1. The germline V and J ends show losses of 5 bases and 4 bases respectively, and no gene match explains 6 bases of the junction. The germline V gene yields SGHTA for CDR1 and FQGNSA for CDR2. The donors were healthy, HIV-negative adults who had no recently reported acute infections or vaccinations. Every donor was a Caucasian adult living in Nashville, Tennessee, USA. Magnetic negative selection was used to enrich CD4+ T cells, after which naive cells were positively selected on CD45RA and the negative fraction became the memory subset. Blood was collected by leukapheresis, and PBMCs were isolated by Ficoll-Histopaque density gradient centrifugation and then cryopreserved in liquid nitrogen vapor phase. Analytical flow cytometry was used to check the purity and quantity of every magnetically sorted T cell population. From each sorted fraction, genomic DNA was isolated and quantified by UV absorbance on a Nanodrop 2000c.

Using the deep immunoSEQ assay, TCR CDR3 regions were amplified from genomic DNA by multiplex PCR. Genomic DNA extracted from each cell subset was distributed evenly over all wells of several immunoSEQ 96-well plates, and each plate served as one replicate. For sorted subsets, about 200 ng genomic DNA, equal to 30,000 or so T cell genomes, was loaded into each replicate PCR. Purified libraries were measured with a Qubit 3.0 fluorometer, size-checked on a Bioanalyzer 2100, and measured again with the KAPA Library Quantification kit. Every immunoSEQ 96-well plate was sequenced on a dedicated single-read 150-cycle Illumina NextSeq 550 flow cell. The authors' analysis ran thus. Because the immunoSEQ output held only junctional sequences and lacked quality scores, the filtering could not match the filtering applied to full-length reads. Sequences were annotated with PyIR, a Python wrapper for IgBLAST v1.9, and V/J genes and CDR3 were assigned using IMGT germline references. Reads with weak V/J assignments (E-value above 1e-6), missing CDR3, stop codons, out-of-frame junctions, or ambiguous translated residues were removed. A V3J clonotype was defined by an identical inferred V gene, J gene, and CDR3 amino acid sequence. Percentage overlap between repertoires was computed as shared unique clonotypes divided by the size of the smaller repertoire. Richness of each repertoire was evaluated using RTK rarefaction, the Chao1 estimator, and Recon v2.1 estimates of unobserved clonotypes. Generation probabilities for all TCRbeta clonotypes obtained by the gDNA method from four donors were computed using OLGA. TCRdb took this table from immuneACCESS and kept in-frame rearrangements with V and J called. Such tables lack part of the clones; where checked against another copy, unresolved V genes explain under half of the gap, and the rest is unexplained. V and J calls and clone size are those listed in that table; D and trimming were worked out from the DNA. The table for this sample lists some 2,500,000 clones; approximately 93% of them were counted only once. Approximately 0.37% of the sample belongs to the ten largest clones.

The receptor was isolated from a man between 18 and 29 years old in good health. Some clones in this sample may be carry-over from other donors' samples. The chain couples TRBV7-2 to TRBJ2-2; 11 of the junction bases match TRBD2. The sample comprised naive CD4+ T cells from PBMCs. The sample's cell subset or site label, in plain terms: CD45RA+ positively selected. In nucleotides, the sequence is TGTGCCAGCAGCCTCATAGCGGGAGGGATCACCGGGGAGCTGTTTTTT. Translation gives CASSLIAGGITGELFF.